The subject of this entry is one T cell receptor beta chain. Its target is unknown. This record belongs to a study of a mutant IDH1 vaccine in newly diagnosed glioma. Study as a whole: Earlier treatment was radiotherapy, temozolomide, or both, with most getting both.

Sample time point: week 23, last vaccination. What each vaccine dose contained was 300 ug of mutant IDH1 20-mer peptide, accompanied by topical imiquimod. Donors had new IDH1-mutant astrocytomas of WHO grade 3 or 4 (ATRX-lost). TCRdb's table, derived via immunoSEQ multiplex PCR, lists solely in-frame clones and lacks some. The repertoire holds about 56,000 clones, with about 89% as singletons. Germline V lookup: CDR1 KGHSH, CDR2 LQKENI. J gave up 2 bases and V 2 bases, and 0 bases lay outside the gene matches. CDR3 length equals 14 residues. The V and J genes are TRBV18 and TRBJ1-5, with 7 bases identical to TRBD1. This receptor was obtained from a man aged 40-49 years with glioma. This material consisted of PBMCs, taken from a glioma patient whose treatment included an IDH1 peptide vaccine. The CDR3 DNA reads as TGTGCCAGCTCACCAGACAGGGGCAATCAGCCCCAGCATTTT. This codes for CASSPDRGNQPQHF.